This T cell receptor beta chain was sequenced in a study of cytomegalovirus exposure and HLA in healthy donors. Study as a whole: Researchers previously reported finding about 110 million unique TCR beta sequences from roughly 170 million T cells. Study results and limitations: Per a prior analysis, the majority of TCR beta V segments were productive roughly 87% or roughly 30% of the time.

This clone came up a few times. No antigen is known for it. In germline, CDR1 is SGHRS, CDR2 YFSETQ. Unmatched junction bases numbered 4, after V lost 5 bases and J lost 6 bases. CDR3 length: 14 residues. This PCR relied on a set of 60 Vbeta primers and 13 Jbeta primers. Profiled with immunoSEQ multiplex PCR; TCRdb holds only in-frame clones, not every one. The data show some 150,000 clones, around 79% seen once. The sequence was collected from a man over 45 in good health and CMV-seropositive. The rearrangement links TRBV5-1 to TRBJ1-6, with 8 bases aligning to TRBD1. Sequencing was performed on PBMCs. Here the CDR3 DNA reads TGCGCCAGCAGAGGACAGGGAGGTAATTCACCCCTCCACTTT. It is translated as CASRGQGGNSPLHF.